The T cell receptor (beta chain) described here comes from a study of blood T cells in healthy people across ages. Turning to this clonotype: The target antigen is unknown.

Germline lookup yields CDR1 SGHRS and CDR2 YFSETQ. Trimming took off 2 bases at V and 0 bases at J, with 6 bases between the two ends. CDR3 size: 15 residues. Findings and caveats of the study: The CMV status of each donor remained undetermined, and this could have confounded shifts in expanded clonotypes.

The use of a sample-barcoded 5' primer and a J-beta primer mix characterized a second PCR of roughly 7 to 11 cycles. TCRdb re-analysed the 5' RACE reads in MiXCR, keeping a single row per CDR3 protein. The data hold about 640,000 distinct CDR3 sequences, with about 53% observed a single time. This chain connects TRBV5-1 to TRBJ2-6; D not resolved. Sequences were obtained from blood. The source of this sequence is a man in his sixties in good health. The CDR3 DNA sequence: TGCGCCAGCAGCTTACACCACTCTGGGGCCAACGTCCTGACTTTC. The encoded protein is CASSLHHSGANVLTF.